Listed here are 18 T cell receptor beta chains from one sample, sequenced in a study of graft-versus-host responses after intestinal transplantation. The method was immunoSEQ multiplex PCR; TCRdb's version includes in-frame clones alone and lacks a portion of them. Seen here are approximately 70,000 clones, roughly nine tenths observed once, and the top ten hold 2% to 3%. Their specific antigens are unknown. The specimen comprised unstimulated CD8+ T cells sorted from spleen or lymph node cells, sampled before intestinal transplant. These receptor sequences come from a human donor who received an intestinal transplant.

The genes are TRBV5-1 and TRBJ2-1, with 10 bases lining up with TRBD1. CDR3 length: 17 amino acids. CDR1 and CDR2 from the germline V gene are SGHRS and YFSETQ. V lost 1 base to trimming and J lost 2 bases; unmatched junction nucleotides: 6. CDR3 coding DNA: TGCGCCAGCAGCTTGAGGGACAGGGGTAAGACCTACAATGAGCAGTTCTTC. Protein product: CASSLRDRGKTYNEQFF.

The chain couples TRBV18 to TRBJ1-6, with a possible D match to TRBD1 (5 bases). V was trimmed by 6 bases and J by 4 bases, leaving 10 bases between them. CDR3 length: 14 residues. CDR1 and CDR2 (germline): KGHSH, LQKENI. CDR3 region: CASSRQTYNSPLHF. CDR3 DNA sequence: TGTGCCAGCTCTCGACAGACGTATAATTCACCCCTCCACTTT.

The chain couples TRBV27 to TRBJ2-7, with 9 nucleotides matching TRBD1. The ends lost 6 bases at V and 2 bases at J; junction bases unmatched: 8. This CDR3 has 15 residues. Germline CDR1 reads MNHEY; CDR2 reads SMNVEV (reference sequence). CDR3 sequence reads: CASRTFGQGTYEQYF. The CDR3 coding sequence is TGTGCCAGCAGAACCTTCGGACAGGGGACCTACGAGCAGTACTTC.

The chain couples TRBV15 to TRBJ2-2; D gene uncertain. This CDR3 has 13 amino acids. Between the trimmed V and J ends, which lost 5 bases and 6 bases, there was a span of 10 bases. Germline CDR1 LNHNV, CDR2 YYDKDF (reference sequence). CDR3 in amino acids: CATSDPRAGELFF. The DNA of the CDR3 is TGTGCCACCAGCGACCCCCGGGCCGGGGAGCTGTTTTTT.

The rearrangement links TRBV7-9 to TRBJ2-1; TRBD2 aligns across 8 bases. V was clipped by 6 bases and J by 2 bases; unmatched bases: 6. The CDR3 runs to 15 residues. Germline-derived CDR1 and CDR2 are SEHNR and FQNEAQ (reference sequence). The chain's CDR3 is CASRVLAVTYNEQFF. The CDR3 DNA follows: TGTGCCAGCAGAGTACTAGCGGTCACCTACAATGAGCAGTTCTTC.

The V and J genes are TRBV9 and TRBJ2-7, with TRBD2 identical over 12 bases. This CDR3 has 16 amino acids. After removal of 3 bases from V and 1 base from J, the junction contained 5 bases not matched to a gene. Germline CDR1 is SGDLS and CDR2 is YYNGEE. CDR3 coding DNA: TGTGCCAGCAGCGCTGAAGGACTAGCGGGATCCTACGAGCAGTACTTC. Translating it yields CASSAEGLAGSYEQYF. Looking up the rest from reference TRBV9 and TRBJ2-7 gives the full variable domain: DSGVTQTPKHLITATGQRVTLRCSPRSGDLSVYWYQQSLDQGLQFLIQYYNGEERAKGNILERFSAQQFPDLHSELNLSSLELGDSALYFCASSAEGLAGSYEQYFGPGTRLTVT.

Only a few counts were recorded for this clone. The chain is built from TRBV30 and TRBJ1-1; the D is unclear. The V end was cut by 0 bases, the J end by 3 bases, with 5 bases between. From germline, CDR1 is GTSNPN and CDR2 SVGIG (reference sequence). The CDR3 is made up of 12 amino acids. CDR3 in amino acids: CAWSVGDTEAFF. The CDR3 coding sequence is TGTGCCTGGAGTGTCGGGGACACTGAAGCTTTCTTT. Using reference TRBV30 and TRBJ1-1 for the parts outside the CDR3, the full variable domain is SQTIHQWPATLVQPVGSPLSLECTVEGTSNPNLYWYRQAAGRGLQLLFYSVGIGQISSEVPQNLSASRPQDRQFILSSKKLLLSDSGFYLCAWSVGDTEAFFGQGTRLTVV.

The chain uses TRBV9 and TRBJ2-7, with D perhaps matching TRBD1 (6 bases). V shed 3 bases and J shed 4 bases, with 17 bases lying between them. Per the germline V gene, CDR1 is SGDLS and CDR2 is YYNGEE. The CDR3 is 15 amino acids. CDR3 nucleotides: TGTGCCAGCAGCGGACAGGACTCACTGCAGTACGAGCAGTACTTC. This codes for CASSGQDSLQYEQYF.

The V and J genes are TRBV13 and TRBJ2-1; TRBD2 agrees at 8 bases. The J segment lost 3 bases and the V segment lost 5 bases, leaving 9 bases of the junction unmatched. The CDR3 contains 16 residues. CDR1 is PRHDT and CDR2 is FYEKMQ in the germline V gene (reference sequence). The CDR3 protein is CASSPAGGQYYNEQFF. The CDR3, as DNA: TGTGCCAGCAGCCCCGCGGGAGGACAGTACTACAATGAGCAGTTCTTC.

The CDR3: CASSLAAGTDTQYF. CDR3 bases: TGCGCCAGCAGCTTGGCGGCAGGTACAGATACGCAGTATTTT. The rearrangement links TRBV5-1 to TRBJ2-3; D remains unclear. With 0 bases removed from V and 3 bases from J, the gap between germline ends came to 8 bases. The V gene's germline CDR1 is SGHRS and CDR2 YFSETQ. The CDR3 has 14 amino acids.

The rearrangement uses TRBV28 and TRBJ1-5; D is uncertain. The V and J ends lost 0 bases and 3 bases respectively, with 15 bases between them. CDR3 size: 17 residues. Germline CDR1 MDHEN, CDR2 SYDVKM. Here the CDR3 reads CASSLWSAGGYNQPQHF. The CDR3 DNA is TGTGCCAGCAGTTTATGGTCGGCAGGTGGTTACAATCAGCCCCAGCATTTT.

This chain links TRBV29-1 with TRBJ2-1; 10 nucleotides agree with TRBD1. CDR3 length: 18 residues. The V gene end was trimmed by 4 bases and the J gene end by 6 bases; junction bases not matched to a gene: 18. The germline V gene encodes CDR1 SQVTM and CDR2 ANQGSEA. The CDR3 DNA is TGCAGCGTTGTCAAGGCGTGGGACAGGGGCCATCTGGGCAATGAGCAGTTCTTC. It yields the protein CSVVKAWDRGHLGNEQFF.

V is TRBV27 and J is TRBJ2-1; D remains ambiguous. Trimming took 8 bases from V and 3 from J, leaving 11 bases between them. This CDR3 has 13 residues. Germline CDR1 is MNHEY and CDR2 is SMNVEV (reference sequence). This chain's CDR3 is CASSAGDYNEQFF. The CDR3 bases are TGTGCCAGCTCTGCCGGAGACTACAATGAGCAGTTCTTC.

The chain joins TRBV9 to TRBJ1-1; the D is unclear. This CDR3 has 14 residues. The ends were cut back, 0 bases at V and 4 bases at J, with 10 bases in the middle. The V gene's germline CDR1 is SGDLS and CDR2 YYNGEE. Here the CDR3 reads CASSVGTGFTEAFF. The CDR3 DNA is TGTGCCAGCAGCGTAGGGACTGGATTCACTGAAGCTTTCTTT.

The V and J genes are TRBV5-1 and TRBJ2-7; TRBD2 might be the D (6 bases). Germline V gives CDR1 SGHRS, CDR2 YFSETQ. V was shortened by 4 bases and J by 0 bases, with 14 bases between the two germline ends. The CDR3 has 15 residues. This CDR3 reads CASSPGWRDSYEQYF. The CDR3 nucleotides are TGCGCCAGCAGCCCAGGGTGGAGGGACTCCTACGAGCAGTACTTC.

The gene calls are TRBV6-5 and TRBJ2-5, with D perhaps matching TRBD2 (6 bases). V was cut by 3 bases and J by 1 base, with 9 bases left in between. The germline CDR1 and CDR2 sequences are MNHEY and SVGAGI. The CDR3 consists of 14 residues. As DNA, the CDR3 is TGTGCCAGCAGTTATGGGGGACTCCAAGAGACCCAGTACTTC. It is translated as CASSYGGLQETQYF.

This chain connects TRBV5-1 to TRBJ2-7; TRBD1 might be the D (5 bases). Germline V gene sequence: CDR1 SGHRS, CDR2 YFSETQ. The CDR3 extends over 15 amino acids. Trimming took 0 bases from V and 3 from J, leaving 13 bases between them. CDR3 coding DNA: TGCGCCAGCAGCTTGGTGGCAGGGTCCCTCTACGAGCAGTACTTC. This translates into CASSLVAGSLYEQYF. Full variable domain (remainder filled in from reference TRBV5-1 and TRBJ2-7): KAGVTQTPRYLIKTRGQQVTLSCSPISGHRSVSWYQQTPGQGLQFLFEYFSETQRNKGNFPGRFSGRQFSNSRSEMNVSTLELGDSALYLCASSLVAGSLYEQYFGPGTRLTVT.

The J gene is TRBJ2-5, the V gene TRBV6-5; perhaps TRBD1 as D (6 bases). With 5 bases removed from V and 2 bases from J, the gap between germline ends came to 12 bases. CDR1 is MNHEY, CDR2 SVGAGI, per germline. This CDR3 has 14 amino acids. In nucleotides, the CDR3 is TGTGCCAGCAGTCCTGGACAGACACAAGAGACCCAGTACTTC. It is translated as CASSPGQTQETQYF.